This T cell receptor (beta chain) is from a study of shared clonotypes between healthy human individuals. Whole-study context: The people who gave samples were two women and three men aged 18 to 49.

The length of the CDR3 is 15 residues. V shed 0 bases and J shed 5 bases, with 13 bases lying between them. The germline V gene has CDR1 LGHNA and CDR2 YNFKEQ. The healthy adult donors were HIV-negative and reported no recent acute infections or vaccinations. Study observations and caveats: Exclusively blood specimens were collected; tissue repertoires likely differ. It was observed that approximately 5% of naive CD4 clonotypes were shared across several donors.

About this clone: The antigen is unknown.

Data came from immunoSEQ multiplex PCR; TCRdb stores just in-frame clones and leaves some out. The data contain over a million clones, roughly 96% of them singletons. The sequencing input was naive CD4+ T cells sorted from blood. Subset specified: CD45RA+ positively selected. The sequence came from a man between 25 and 39 years old in good health. This chain connects TRBV4-2 to TRBJ2-5, with D unresolved. CDR3 loop: CASSQDLLASETQYF. The CDR3 nucleotides read TGTGCCAGCAGCCAAGATCTGCTGGCCAGTGAGACCCAGTACTTC.